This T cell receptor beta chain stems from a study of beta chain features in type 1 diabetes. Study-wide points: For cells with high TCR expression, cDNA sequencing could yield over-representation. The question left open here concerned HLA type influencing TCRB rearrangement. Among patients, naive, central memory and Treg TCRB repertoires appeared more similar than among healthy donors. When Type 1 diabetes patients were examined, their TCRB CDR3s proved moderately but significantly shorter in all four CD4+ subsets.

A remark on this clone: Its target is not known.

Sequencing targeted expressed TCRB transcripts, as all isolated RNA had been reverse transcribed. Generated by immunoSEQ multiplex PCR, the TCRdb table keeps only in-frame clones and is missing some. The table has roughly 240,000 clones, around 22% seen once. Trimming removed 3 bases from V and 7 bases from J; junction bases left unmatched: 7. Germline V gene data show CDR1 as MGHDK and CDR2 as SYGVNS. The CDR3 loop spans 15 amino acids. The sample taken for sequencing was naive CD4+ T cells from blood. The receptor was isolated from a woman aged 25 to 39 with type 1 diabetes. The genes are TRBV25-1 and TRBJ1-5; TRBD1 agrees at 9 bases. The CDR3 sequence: CASSDPRTGDQPQHF. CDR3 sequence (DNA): TGTGCCAGCAGTGATCCCCGGACAGGGGACCAGCCCCAGCATTTT. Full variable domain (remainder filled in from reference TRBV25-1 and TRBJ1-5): EADIYQTPRYLVIGTGKKITLECSQTMGHDKMYWYQQDPGMELHLIHYSYGVNSTEKGDLSSESTVSRIRTEHFPLTLESARPSHTSQYLCASSDPRTGDQPQHFGDGTRLSIL.